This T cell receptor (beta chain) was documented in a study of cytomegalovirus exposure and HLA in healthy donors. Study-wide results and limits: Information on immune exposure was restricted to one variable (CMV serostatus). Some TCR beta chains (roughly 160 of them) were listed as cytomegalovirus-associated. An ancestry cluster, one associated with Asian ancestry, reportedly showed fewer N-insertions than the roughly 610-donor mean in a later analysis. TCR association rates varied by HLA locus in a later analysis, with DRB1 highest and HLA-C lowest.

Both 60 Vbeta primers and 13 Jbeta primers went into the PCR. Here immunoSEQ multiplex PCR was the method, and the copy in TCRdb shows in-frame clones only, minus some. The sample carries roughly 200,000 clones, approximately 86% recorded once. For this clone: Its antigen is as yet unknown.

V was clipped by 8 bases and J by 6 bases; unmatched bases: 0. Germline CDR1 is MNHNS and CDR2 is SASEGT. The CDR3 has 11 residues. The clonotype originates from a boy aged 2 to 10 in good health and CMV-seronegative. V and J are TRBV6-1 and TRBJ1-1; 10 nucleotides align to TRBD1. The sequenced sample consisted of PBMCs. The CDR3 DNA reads TGTGCCAGCGGACAGGGGGCTGAAGCTTTCTTT. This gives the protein CASGQGAEAFF.